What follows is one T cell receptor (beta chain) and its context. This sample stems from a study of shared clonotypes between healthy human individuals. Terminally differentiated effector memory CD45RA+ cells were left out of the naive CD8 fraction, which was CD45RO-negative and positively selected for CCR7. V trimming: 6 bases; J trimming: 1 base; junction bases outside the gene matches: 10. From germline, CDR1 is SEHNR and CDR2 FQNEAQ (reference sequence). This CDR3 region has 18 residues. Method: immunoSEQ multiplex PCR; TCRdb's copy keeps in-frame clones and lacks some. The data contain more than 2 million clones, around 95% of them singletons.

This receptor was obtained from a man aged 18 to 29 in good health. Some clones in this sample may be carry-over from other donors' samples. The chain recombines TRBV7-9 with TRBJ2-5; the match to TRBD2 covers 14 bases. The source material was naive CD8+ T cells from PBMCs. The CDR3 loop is CASRGEGLAGGPQETQYF. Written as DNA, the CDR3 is TGTGCCAGCAGGGGAGAAGGACTAGCGGGAGGCCCCCAAGAGACCCAGTACTTC.